The 30 T cell receptor beta chains below were found in one sample sequenced in a study of cytomegalovirus exposure and HLA in healthy donors. The PCR ran on 60 Vbeta and 13 Jbeta primers. Profiled with immunoSEQ multiplex PCR; TCRdb holds only in-frame clones, not every one. The data show about 48,000 clones, and the top ten clones hold around 2.2%. Sequenced material: PBMCs. The receptors stem from a woman in her thirties or forties in good health and CMV-seronegative.

The chain couples TRBV7-9 to TRBJ1-1; a possible D gene is TRBD1 (6 bases). This CDR3 contains 14 residues. The V gene's germline CDR1 is SEHNR and CDR2 FQNEAQ (reference sequence). V shed 5 bases and J shed 0 bases, with 10 bases lying between them. The CDR3 is CASSGQNMNTEAFF. The DNA for the CDR3 is TGTGCCAGCAGCGGACAGAACATGAACACTGAAGCTTTCTTT.

The chain carries TRBV7-9 and TRBJ2-5; maybe TRBD2 (5 bases). This CDR3 comprises 13 residues. The ends were cut back, 1 base at V and 10 bases at J, with 13 bases in the middle. Germline CDR1 is SEHNR and CDR2 is FQNEAQ (reference sequence). Here the CDR3 reads CASSLGPQRIQYF. The CDR3 DNA follows: TGTGCCAGCAGCTTAGGACCCCAGCGGATCCAGTACTTC.

This chain connects TRBV5-4 to TRBJ2-3; D unclear. The germline V gene encodes CDR1 SGHNT and CDR2 YYREEE (reference sequence). V lost 4 bases and J 0 bases, leaving 12 bases between the germline ends. The CDR3 contains 15 residues. This CDR3 is CASSANGQSTDTQYF. DNA of the CDR3: TGTGCCAGCAGCGCGAATGGGCAGAGCACAGATACGCAGTATTTT.

The CDR3 is CASSYRRTGYEQYF. The CDR3 nucleotides read TGTGCCAGCAGTTACCGCCGGACAGGGTACGAGCAGTACTTC. The chain carries TRBV6-5 and TRBJ2-7, with 8 bases aligning to TRBD1. The germline CDR1 and CDR2 sequences are MNHEY and SVGAGI. The length of the CDR3 is 14 residues. V shed 2 bases, J shed 4 bases, and the junction held 4 bases outside the gene matches.

The gene calls are TRBV11-2 and TRBJ2-5; TRBD2 is a possible D gene (5 bases). CDR3 length equals 13 residues. The V end lost 2 bases, the J end lost 5 bases, and 9 bases lay between the germline ends. Germline CDR1 and CDR2: SGHAT and FQNNGV. For the CDR3, the DNA is TGTGCCAGCAGCTTATCGCCGGGGGAGACCCAGTACTTC. This encodes CASSLSPGETQYF.

The rearrangement joins TRBV10-3 to TRBJ2-7; D is perhaps TRBD2 (5 bases). CDR1 is ENHRY, CDR2 SYGVKD, per germline. V was cut by 4 bases and J by 3 bases, with 10 bases left in between. CDR3 length: 13 residues. CDR3 residues: CAISVVGVYEQYF. CDR3 sequence (DNA): TGTGCCATCAGTGTTGTCGGGGTCTACGAGCAGTACTTC.

About this clone: Other nucleotide sequences in the sample specify the same CDR3. The chain is built from TRBV29-1 and TRBJ1-1; 10 bases align to TRBD1. Germline values: CDR1 SQVTM, CDR2 ANQGSEA. The V gene end was trimmed by 6 bases and the J gene end by 0 bases; junction bases not matched to a gene: 7. The CDR3 is 15 residues long. CDR3 sequence reads: CSVDRGWGMNTEAFF. The CDR3 coding sequence is TGCAGCGTGGACAGGGGGTGGGGTATGAACACTGAAGCTTTCTTT.

The J gene is TRBJ2-3, the V gene TRBV7-9; 10 bases map to TRBD2. The germline gives CDR1 SEHNR, CDR2 FQNEAQ (reference sequence). The CDR3 spans 14 residues. V lost 8 bases, J lost 1 base, and 3 bases stayed unmatched. The CDR3 DNA reads as TGTGCCAGCCGGCTAGCGGGAGGCACAGATACGCAGTATTTT. It specifies CASRLAGGTDTQYF.

The gene calls are TRBV4-2 and TRBJ2-3; 7 bases align to TRBD2. V dropped 4 bases and J dropped 4; count of bases not matched to a gene: 2. CDR3 length equals 13 residues. Germline assignment: CDR1 LGHNA and CDR2 YNFKEQ. The CDR3 sequence is CASSPGLADTQYF. Written as DNA, the CDR3 is TGTGCCAGCAGCCCTGGACTAGCAGATACGCAGTATTTT.

The rearrangement links TRBV9 to TRBJ2-1; TRBD2 matches 7 bases. CDR3 length equals 16 residues. In germline, CDR1 is SGDLS, CDR2 YYNGEE. J was trimmed by 5 bases and V by 4 bases; bases with no gene match: 12. DNA for the CDR3: TGTGCCAGCAGCCCCTCCGCGGGAGCAACCGACAATGAGCAGTTCTTC. Translated: CASSPSAGATDNEQFF. Full variable domain (outside the CDR3, taken from reference TRBV9 and TRBJ2-1): DSGVTQTPKHLITATGQRVTLRCSPRSGDLSVYWYQQSLDQGLQFLIQYYNGEERAKGNILERFSAQQFPDLHSELNLSSLELGDSALYFCASSPSAGATDNEQFFGPGTRLTVL.

The rearrangement joins TRBV2 to TRBJ1-4, with 7 bases identical to TRBD1. The ends lost 7 bases at V and 7 bases at J; junction bases unmatched: 18. The CDR3 is 17 residues long. Germline V CDR1 and CDR2: SNHLY, FYNNEI. DNA of the CDR3: TGTGCCAGCACCCTTGACCTGCAGGGGGAATCAGGTGAAAAACTGTTTTTT. This sequence encodes CASTLDLQGESGEKLFF.

V gene TRBV9 combines with J gene TRBJ2-7; 11 bases fit TRBD2. The germline V gene encodes CDR1 SGDLS and CDR2 YYNGEE. V lost 4 bases, J lost 7 bases, and 10 bases stayed unmatched. The CDR3 extends over 15 amino acids. CDR3 region: CASSTHTSGGGEQYF. CDR3 bases: TGTGCCAGCAGCACGCATACTAGCGGGGGTGGTGAGCAGTACTTC.

CDR3 nucleotides: TGTGCCAGCAGCGTAGGAGTACCTCAAGAGACCCAGTACTTC. Its protein product is CASSVGVPQETQYF. V gene TRBV9 combines with J gene TRBJ2-5; D unresolved. The V gene lost 0 bases and the J gene lost 2 bases, with 8 bases spanning the gap. From germline, CDR1 is SGDLS and CDR2 YYNGEE. The CDR3 runs 14 residues.

V and J are TRBV6-5 and TRBJ2-2; perhaps TRBD2 as D (5 bases). V was shortened by 7 bases and J by 1 base, with 7 bases between the two germline ends. The CDR3 is 13 residues long. From germline, CDR1 is MNHEY and CDR2 SVGAGI. This chain's CDR3 is CASTEGNTGELFF. For the CDR3, the DNA is TGTGCCAGCACTGAGGGGAACACCGGGGAGCTGTTTTTT.

V is TRBV12-5 and J is TRBJ2-1, with 13 bases matching TRBD2. V lost 6 bases and J lost 0; bases outside the gene matches: 8. Germline V gene lookup returns CDR1 LGHNT and CDR2 FRNRAP. The CDR3 is 18 residues long. The CDR3: CASGRGLAGFSSYNEQFF. CDR3 DNA: TGTGCTAGTGGCCGGGGACTAGCGGGGTTTAGCTCCTACAATGAGCAGTTCTTC.

V usage is TRBV18 and J usage is TRBJ1-4; D perhaps matches TRBD1 (6 bases). The germline V and J ends were trimmed by 3 bases and 8 bases, with 19 bases remaining between them. Per germline, CDR1 KGHSH and CDR2 LQKENI. This CDR3 region has 16 residues. As DNA, the CDR3 is TGTGCCAGCTCACCCCGATGGGGGGGGCAAGAAGAAAAACTGTTTTTT. Translation: CASSPRWGGQEEKLFF.

The rearrangement links TRBV2 to TRBJ2-7; D not certain. CDR3 size: 10 residues. V was clipped by 8 bases and J by 3 bases, with 5 bases between them. The germline V gene has CDR1 SNHLY and CDR2 FYNNEI. CDR3 region: CASGVYEQYF. CDR3 sequence (DNA): TGTGCCAGCGGAGTCTACGAGCAGTACTTC.

The chain employs TRBV11-2 and TRBJ2-5; tentative D call: TRBD2 (5 bases). The CDR3 is 14 residues long. Trimming left V 4 bases short and J 5 bases short, with 14 bases between. Germline V gene lookup returns CDR1 SGHAT and CDR2 FQNNGV. The CDR3 bases are TGTGCCAGCAGCTCCGGTCCCCGCGGGGAGACCCAGTACTTC. It yields the protein CASSSGPRGETQYF. The full variable domain, its missing parts supplied by reference TRBV11-2 and TRBJ2-5, is EAGVAQSPRYKIIEKRQSVAFWCNPISGHATLYWYQQILGQGPKLLIQFQNNGVVDDSQLPKDRFSAERLKGVDSTLKIQPAKLEDSAVYLCASSSGPRGETQYFGPGTRLLVL.

This chain links TRBV19 with TRBJ2-7; TRBD1 agrees at 9 bases. Germline CDR1 reads LNHDA; CDR2 reads SQIVND (reference sequence). After removal of 5 bases from V and 2 bases from J, the junction contained 13 bases not matched to a gene. The CDR3 contains 17 residues. CDR3: CASSRRGEGTGTYEQYF. For the CDR3, the DNA is TGTGCCAGTAGTCGACGGGGCGAGGGGACAGGGACCTACGAGCAGTACTTC.

The chain recombines TRBV10-3 with TRBJ2-5; D may be TRBD2 (6 bases). The CDR3 consists of 13 residues. V was pared by 5 bases and J by 1 base, with 8 bases between. The V gene's germline CDR1 is ENHRY and CDR2 SYGVKD. CDR3 coding DNA: TGTGCCATCAGTCGGGACTTCCAAGAGACCCAGTACTTC. Translated: CAISRDFQETQYF.

This sequence joins TRBV5-1 and TRBJ2-1; TRBD1 matches at 8 bases. The J segment lost 9 bases and the V segment lost 0 bases, leaving 8 bases of the junction unmatched. The CDR3 covers 15 residues. Germline CDR1 reads SGHRS; CDR2 reads YFSETQ. This CDR3 reads CASSLDLRGQGEQFF. The CDR3 coding sequence is TGCGCCAGCAGCTTGGACCTGCGCGGACAGGGTGAGCAGTTCTTC.

This chain joins TRBV7-3 and TRBJ2-7; 10 bases agree with TRBD2. V lost 4 bases to trimming and J lost 4 bases; unmatched junction nucleotides: 4. Looked up from germline, CDR1 is SGHTA and CDR2 is FQGTGA. This CDR3 spans 14 amino acids. CDR3 coding DNA: TGTGCCAGCAGCTCAGCGGGAGGGGGATACGAGCAGTACTTC. Amino acids: CASSSAGGGYEQYF.

V gene TRBV12-5 combines with J gene TRBJ1-3, with TRBD1 matching over 8 bases. With V trimmed by 4 bases and J by 2 bases, 7 bases remained unmatched. The CDR3 extends over 16 amino acids. CDR1 and CDR2 from the germline V gene are LGHNT and FRNRAP. The CDR3 reads CASGWMTGEAGNTIYF. The CDR3 nucleotides are TGTGCTAGTGGTTGGATGACAGGGGAAGCTGGAAACACCATATATTTT.

The CDR3 reads CASSIGQGDSYGYTF. The CDR3 DNA reads as TGCGCCAGCAGCATCGGACAGGGGGACTCCTATGGCTACACCTTC. The chain couples TRBV5-1 to TRBJ1-2, with TRBD1 matching 10 bases. The V gene end was trimmed by 4 bases and the J gene end by 4 bases; junction bases not matched to a gene: 7. Germline CDR1 reads SGHRS; CDR2 reads YFSETQ. This CDR3 spans 15 amino acids.

The rearrangement uses TRBV28 and TRBJ1-2, with TRBD1 as a possible D gene (6 bases). Trimming stripped 1 base from V and 6 bases from J, with 15 bases between. Germline assignment: CDR1 MDHEN and CDR2 SYDVKM. This CDR3 is built from 15 residues. CDR3 nucleotide sequence: TGTGCCAGCAGTTTATACAGGGCACCTCGGAATGGCTACACCTTC. Protein: CASSLYRAPRNGYTF.

V gene TRBV29-1 combines with J gene TRBJ1-2; no reliable D call. The CDR3 is 12 residues long. Germline-derived CDR1 and CDR2 are SQVTM and ANQGSEA. Trimming took 6 bases from V and 1 from J, leaving 9 bases between them. CDR3 nucleotides: TGCAGCGTAGGGAGCTATAACTATGGCTACACCTTC. Translating it yields CSVGSYNYGYTF.

This sequence joins TRBV4-1 and TRBJ2-7; weak D call: TRBD2 (6 bases). The CDR3 runs to 17 residues. CDR1 is MGHRA and CDR2 is YSYEKL in the germline V gene. V was shortened by 2 bases and J by 2 bases, with 19 bases between the two germline ends. CDR3 coding DNA: TGCGCCAGCAGCCAAATGTGGAGGGGCGGGCCCCCCTACGAGCAGTACTTC. Protein product: CASSQMWRGGPPYEQYF.

V gene TRBV7-8 combines with J gene TRBJ2-3; 8 bases are a match to TRBD2. With 2 bases clipped from V and 11 bases from J, the junction kept 15 bases outside the gene matches. CDR3 size: 16 residues. Germline CDR1 is SGHVS and CDR2 is FQNEAQ. The CDR3 bases are TGTGCCAGCAGCTTATACAGCGGGAGCTCGGGTTATGGGCAGTATTTT. Protein product: CASSLYSGSSGYGQYF. The full variable domain, with the rest looked up from reference TRBV7-8 and TRBJ2-3, is GAGVSQSPRYKVAKRGQDVALRCDPISGHVSLFWYQQALGQGPEFLTYFQNEAQLDKSGLPSDRFFAERPEGSVSTLKIQRTQQEDSAVYLCASSLYSGSSGYGQYFGPGTRLTVL.

The chain combines TRBV7-3 with TRBJ2-1, with TRBD2 identical over 12 bases. Losses at the gene ends were 5 bases for V and 5 bases for J; bases not matched to a gene: 4. The CDR3 consists of 15 residues. Germline V gene lookup returns CDR1 SGHTA and CDR2 FQGTGA. CDR3 nucleotide sequence: TGTGCCAGCAGCGCTTCTAGCGGGAGGGACAATGAGCAGTTCTTC. Protein sequence: CASSASSGRDNEQFF.

V usage is TRBV6-1 and J usage is TRBJ2-6; D might be TRBD1 (6 bases). Deletions cut 2 bases from V and 4 bases from J, with 15 bases between. Per germline, CDR1 MNHNS and CDR2 SASEGT. The CDR3 has 17 residues. The CDR3 sequence is CASSEWAGAQGANVLTF. The CDR3, as DNA: TGTGCCAGCAGTGAATGGGCAGGGGCGCAAGGGGCCAACGTCCTGACTTTC.